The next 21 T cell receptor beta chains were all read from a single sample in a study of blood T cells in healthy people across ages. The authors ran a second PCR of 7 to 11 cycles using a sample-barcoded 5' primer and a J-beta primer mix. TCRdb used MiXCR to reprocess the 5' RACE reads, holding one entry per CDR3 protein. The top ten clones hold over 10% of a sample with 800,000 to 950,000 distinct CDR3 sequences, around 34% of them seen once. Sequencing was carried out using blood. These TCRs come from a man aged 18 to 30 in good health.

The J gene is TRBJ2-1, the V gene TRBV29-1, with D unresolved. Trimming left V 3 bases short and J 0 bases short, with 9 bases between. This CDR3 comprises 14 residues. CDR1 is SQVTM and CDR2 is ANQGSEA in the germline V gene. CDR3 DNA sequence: TGCAGCGTTGACGGGCGTAGCTCCTACAATGAGCAGTTCTTC. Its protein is CSVDGRSSYNEQFF.

CDR3 DNA sequence: TGTGCCAGCAGCCAAACTAGCGCGCGCGCAGATACGCAGTATTTT. It is translated as CASSQTSARADTQYF. V and J are TRBV4-2 and TRBJ2-3, with TRBD2 matching 7 bases. The V segment lost 2 bases and the J segment 4 bases; nucleotides outside the gene matches: 6. The CDR3 runs 15 residues. Germline V gene data show CDR1 as LGHNA and CDR2 as YNFKEQ.

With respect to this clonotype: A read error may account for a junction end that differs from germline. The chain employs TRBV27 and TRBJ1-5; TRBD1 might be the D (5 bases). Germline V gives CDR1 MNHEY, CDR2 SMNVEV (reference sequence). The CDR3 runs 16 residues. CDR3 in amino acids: CASSPVSGSANQSQHF. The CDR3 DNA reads TGTGCCAGCAGCCCCGTGTCAGGGTCCGCCAATCAGTCCCAGCATTTT.

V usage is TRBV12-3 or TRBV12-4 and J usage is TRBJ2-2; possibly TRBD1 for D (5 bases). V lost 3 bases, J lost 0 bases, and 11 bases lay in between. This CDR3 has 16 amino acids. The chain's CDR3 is CASSFVAGTNTGELFF. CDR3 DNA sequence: TGTGCCAGCAGTTTTGTCGCAGGGACGAACACCGGGGAGCTGTTTTTT.

DNA of the CDR3: TGTGCCAGCAGTTTTGTCGGGGGGCGCACCTACAATGAGCAGTACTTC. Its translation: CASSFVGGRTYNEQYF. V is TRBV6-2 or TRBV6-3 and J is TRBJ2-1, with D tentatively TRBD2 (7 bases). Judging by the DNA end, TRBJ2-7 fits better; the J call may be wrong. Looked up from germline, CDR1 is MNHEY and CDR2 is SVGEGT. The CDR3 has 16 residues.

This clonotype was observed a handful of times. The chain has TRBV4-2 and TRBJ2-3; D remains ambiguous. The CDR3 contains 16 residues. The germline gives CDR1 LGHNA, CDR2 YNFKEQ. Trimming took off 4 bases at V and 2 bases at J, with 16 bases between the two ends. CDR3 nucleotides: TGTGCCAGCAGCCCGGGCCCGGAGACGAACACAGATACGCAGTATTTT. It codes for CASSPGPETNTDTQYF.

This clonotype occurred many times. CDR3 sequence: CASSPENYEQYF. CDR3 DNA sequence: TGTGCCAGCAGTCCGGAGAACTACGAGCAGTACTTC. This chain joins TRBV6-2 or TRBV6-3 and TRBJ2-7; D is unclear. This CDR3 has 12 residues. CDR1 MNHEY and CDR2 SVGEGT come from the germline V gene. The germline V and J ends were trimmed by 5 bases and 3 bases, with 8 bases remaining between them.

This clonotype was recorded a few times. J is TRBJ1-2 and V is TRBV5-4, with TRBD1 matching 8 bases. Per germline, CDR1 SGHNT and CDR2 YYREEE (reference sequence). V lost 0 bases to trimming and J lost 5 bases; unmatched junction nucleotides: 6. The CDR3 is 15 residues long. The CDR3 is CASSLAGTGSYGYTF. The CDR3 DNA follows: TGTGCCAGCAGCTTGGCTGGGACAGGATCTTATGGCTACACCTTC.

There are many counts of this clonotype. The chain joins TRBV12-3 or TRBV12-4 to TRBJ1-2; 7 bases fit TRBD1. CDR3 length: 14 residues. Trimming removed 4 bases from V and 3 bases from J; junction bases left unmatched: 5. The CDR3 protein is CASSSTGFYYGYTF. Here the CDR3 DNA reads TGTGCCAGCAGTTCGACAGGGTTCTACTATGGCTACACCTTC.

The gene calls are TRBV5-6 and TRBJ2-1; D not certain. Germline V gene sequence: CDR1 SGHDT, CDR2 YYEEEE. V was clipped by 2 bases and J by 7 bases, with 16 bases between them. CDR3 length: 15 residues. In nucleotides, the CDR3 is TGTGCCAGCAGCTTAGTTGAAGAGTTGGGGAATGAGCAGTTCTTC. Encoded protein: CASSLVEELGNEQFF.

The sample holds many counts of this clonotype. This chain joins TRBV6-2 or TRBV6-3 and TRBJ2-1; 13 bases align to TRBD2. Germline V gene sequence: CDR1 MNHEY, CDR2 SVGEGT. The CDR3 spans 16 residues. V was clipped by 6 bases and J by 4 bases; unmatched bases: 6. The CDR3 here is CASSLTSGGEYNEQFF. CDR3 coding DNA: TGTGCCAGCAGCCTCACTAGCGGGGGGGAATACAATGAGCAGTTCTTC.

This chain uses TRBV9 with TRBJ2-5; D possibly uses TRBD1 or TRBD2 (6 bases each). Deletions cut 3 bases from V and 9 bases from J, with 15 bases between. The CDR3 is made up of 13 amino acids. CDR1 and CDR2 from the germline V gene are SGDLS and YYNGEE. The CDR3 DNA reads TGTGCCAGCAGCGGCGGACAGTGGGAGGCCCAGTACTTC. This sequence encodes CASSGGQWEAQYF.

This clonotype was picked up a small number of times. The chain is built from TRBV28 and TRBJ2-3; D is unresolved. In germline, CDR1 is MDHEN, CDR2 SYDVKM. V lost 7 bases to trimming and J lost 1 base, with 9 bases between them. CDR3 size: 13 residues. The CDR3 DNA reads TGTGCCAGCACCAAACGGGGCACAGATACGCAGTATTTT. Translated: CASTKRGTDTQYF.

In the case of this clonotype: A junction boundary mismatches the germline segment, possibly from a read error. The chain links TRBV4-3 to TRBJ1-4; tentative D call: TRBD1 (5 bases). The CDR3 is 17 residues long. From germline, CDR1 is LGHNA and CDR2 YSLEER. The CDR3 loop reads CANSQGVLRGSSEKLFF. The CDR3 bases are TGCGCCAACAGCCAAGGAGTGTTGAGGGGATCGAGTGAAAAACTGTTTTTT.

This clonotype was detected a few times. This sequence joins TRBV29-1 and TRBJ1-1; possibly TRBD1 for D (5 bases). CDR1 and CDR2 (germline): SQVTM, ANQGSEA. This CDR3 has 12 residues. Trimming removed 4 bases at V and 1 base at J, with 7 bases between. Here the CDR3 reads CSVVQGNTEAFF. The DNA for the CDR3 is TGCAGCGTTGTTCAGGGGAACACTGAAGCTTTCTTT.

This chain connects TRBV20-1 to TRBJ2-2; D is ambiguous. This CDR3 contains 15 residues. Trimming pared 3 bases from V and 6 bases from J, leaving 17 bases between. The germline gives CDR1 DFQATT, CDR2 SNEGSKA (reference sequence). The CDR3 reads CSARGHNDWAGELFF. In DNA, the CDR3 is TGCAGTGCTAGGGGTCACAACGACTGGGCCGGGGAGCTGTTTTTT.

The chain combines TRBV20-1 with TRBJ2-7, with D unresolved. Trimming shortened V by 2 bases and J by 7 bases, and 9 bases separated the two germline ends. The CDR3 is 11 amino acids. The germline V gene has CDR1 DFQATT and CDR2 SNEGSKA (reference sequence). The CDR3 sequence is CSARNRAEQYF. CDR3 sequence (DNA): TGCAGTGCTAGAAATAGGGCTGAGCAGTACTTC.

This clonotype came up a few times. CDR3 sequence reads: CSAATGQGSLGYGYTF. The CDR3 DNA reads TGCAGTGCTGCCACGGGACAGGGATCCTTAGGGTATGGCTACACCTTC. The V gene is TRBV20-1, the J gene TRBJ1-2, with TRBD1 identical over 9 bases. V lost 5 bases and J lost 5; bases outside the gene matches: 15. Germline lookup yields CDR1 DFQATT and CDR2 SNEGSKA (reference sequence). This CDR3 spans 16 amino acids.

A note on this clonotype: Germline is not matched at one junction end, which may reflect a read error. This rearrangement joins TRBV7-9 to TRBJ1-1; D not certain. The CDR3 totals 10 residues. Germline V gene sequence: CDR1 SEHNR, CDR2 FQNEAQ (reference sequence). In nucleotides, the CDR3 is TGTGCCAACAGCTTAGTTGAAGCTTTCTTT. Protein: CANSLVEAFF.

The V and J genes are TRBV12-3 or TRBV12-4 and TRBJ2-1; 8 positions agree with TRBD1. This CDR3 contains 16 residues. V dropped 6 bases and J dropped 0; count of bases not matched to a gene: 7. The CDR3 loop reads CASRDSTGDSYNEQFF. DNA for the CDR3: TGTGCCAGCAGAGATTCGACAGGGGACTCCTACAATGAGCAGTTCTTC.

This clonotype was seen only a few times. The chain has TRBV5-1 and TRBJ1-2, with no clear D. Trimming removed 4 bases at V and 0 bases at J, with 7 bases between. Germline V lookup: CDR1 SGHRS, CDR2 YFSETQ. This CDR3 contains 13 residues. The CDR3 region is CASSVEPNYGYTF. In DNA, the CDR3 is TGCGCCAGCAGCGTGGAGCCTAACTATGGCTACACCTTC.